This TCR beta chain was sequenced in a study of cytomegalovirus exposure and HLA in healthy donors. Study-wide points: Published work reported that the classifier diagnosed cytomegalovirus status with high specificity and sensitivity.

At sampling all donors were nominally healthy, likely with unrecorded immune exposures. This CDR3 spans 14 amino acids. The V gene end was trimmed by 3 bases and the J gene end by 5 bases; junction bases not matched to a gene: 2. Germline V gene sequence: CDR1 SGDLS, CDR2 YYNGEE. On this clone: Its antigen is still unknown.

Use of 60 Vbeta and 13 Jbeta primers characterized the PCR. Original data processing: An analysis that came later counted some 80 million unique TCR beta chains, 10 million to 12 million shared. The protocol was immunoSEQ multiplex PCR, while the TCRdb copy is restricted to in-frame clones and leaves out a portion. The D gene and trimming were derived from the DNA, and the V and J assignments and clone size from that table. The sample gives some 130,000 clones, about 80% of which show up once; 2% to 3% is in the top ten. V usage is TRBV9 and J usage is TRBJ2-7; 13 nucleotides match TRBD2. Sequenced: PBMCs. This TCR was recovered from a man aged 25-45 years in good health and CMV-seronegative. CDR3 nucleotides: TGTGCCAGCAGCGATGGGACTAGCGGGAACGAGCAGTACTTC. This gives the protein CASSDGTSGNEQYF.